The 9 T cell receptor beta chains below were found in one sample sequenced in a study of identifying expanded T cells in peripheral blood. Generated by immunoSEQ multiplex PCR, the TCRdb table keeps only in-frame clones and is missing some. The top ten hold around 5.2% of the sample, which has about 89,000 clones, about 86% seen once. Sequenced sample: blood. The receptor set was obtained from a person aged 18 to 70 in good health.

CDR3 sequence: CASSEALGGIGTDTQYF. The CDR3 nucleotides are TGTGCCAGCAGTGAAGCGCTTGGGGGGATCGGCACAGATACGCAGTATTTT. The V gene is TRBV2, the J gene TRBJ2-3, with D perhaps TRBD2 (6 bases). This CDR3 is 17 amino acids long. Per the germline V gene, CDR1 is SNHLY and CDR2 is FYNNEI. Trimming stripped 0 bases from V and 1 base from J, with 14 bases between.

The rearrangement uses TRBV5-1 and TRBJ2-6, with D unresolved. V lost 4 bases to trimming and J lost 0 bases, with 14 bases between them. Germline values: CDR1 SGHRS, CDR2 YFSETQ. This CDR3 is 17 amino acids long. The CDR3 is CASSVDRASSGANVLTF. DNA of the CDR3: TGCGCCAGCAGCGTAGACCGTGCGAGCTCTGGGGCCAACGTCCTGACTTTC.

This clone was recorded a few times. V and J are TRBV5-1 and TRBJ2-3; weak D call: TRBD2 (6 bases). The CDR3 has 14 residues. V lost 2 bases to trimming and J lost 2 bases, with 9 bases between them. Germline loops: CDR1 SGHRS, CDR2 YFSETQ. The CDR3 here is CASSFGEVTDTQYF. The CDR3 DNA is TGCGCCAGCAGCTTTGGGGAGGTCACAGATACGCAGTATTTT.

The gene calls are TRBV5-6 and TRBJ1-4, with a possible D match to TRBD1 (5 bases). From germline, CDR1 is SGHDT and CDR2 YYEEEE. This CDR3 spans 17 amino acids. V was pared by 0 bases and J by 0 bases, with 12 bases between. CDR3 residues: CASSLERGWATNEKLFF. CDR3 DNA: TGTGCCAGCAGCTTGGAGCGGGGGTGGGCAACTAATGAAAAACTGTTTTTT. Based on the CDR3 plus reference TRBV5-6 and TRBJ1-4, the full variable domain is DAGVTQSPTHLIKTRGQQVTLRCSPKSGHDTVSWYQQALGQGPQFIFQYYEEEERQRGNFPDRFSGHQFPNYSSELNVNALLLGDSALYLCASSLERGWATNEKLFFGSGTQLSVL.

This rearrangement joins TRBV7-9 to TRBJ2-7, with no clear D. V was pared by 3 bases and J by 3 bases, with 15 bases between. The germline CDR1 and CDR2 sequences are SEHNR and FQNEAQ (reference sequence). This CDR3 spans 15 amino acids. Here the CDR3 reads CASSFDRSVVYEQYF. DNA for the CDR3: TGTGCCAGCAGCTTCGACCGGTCGGTGGTCTACGAGCAGTACTTC.

CDR3 loop: CASSLSNRASNEQFF. Here the CDR3 DNA reads TGTGCCAGCAGCTTGAGTAACAGGGCTTCGAATGAGCAGTTCTTC. This chain joins TRBV5-4 and TRBJ2-1; D might be TRBD1 (6 bases). The CDR3 has 15 amino acids. Trimming took 1 base from V and 7 from J, leaving 15 bases between them. Looked up from germline, CDR1 is SGHNT and CDR2 is YYREEE (reference sequence).

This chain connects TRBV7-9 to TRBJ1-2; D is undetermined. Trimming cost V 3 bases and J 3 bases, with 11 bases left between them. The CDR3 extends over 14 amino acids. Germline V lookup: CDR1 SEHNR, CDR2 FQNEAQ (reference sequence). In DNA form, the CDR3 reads TGTGCCAGCAGCTTGGCATACTTGCACTATGGCTACACCTTC. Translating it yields CASSLAYLHYGYTF.

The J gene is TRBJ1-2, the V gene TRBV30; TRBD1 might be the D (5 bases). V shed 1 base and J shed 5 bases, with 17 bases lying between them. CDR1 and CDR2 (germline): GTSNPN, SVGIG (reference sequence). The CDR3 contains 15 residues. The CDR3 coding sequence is TGTGCCTGGAGTGCGGGCTCGGGAGGGGCGTATGGCTACACCTTC. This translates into CAWSAGSGGAYGYTF. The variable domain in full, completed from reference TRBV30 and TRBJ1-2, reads SQTIHQWPATLVQPVGSPLSLECTVEGTSNPNLYWYRQAAGRGLQLLFYSVGIGQISSEVPQNLSASRPQDRQFILSSKKLLLSDSGFYLCAWSAGSGGAYGYTFGSGTRLTVV.

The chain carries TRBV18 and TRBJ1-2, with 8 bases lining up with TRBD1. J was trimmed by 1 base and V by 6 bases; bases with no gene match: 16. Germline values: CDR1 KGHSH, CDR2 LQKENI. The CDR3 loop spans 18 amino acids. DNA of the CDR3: TGTGCCAGCTCCCATAGCCCGGGACAGGCGCTATTTAACTATGGCTACACCTTC. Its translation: CASSHSPGQALFNYGYTF.